This T cell receptor (beta chain) was profiled in a study of blood T cells in healthy people across ages. Remarks on this clonotype: Its antigen is as yet unknown.

The study's findings and limits: The authors considered diversity estimates from one million T cells to be underestimates.

A J-beta primer mix and a sample-barcoded 5' primer were used in a second PCR of about 7 to 12 cycles. The authors tagged each cDNA molecule using a template-switch adaptor with 12 random nucleotides. From the 5' RACE reads, TCRdb called clonotypes with MiXCR, one entry per CDR3 protein. This repertoire shows about 1,600,000 distinct CDR3 sequences, roughly 40% found once; its top ten account for 7.9%. Trimming took off 4 bases at V and 0 bases at J, with 13 bases between the two ends. The CDR3 has 15 amino acids. CDR1 SGHDT and CDR2 YYEEEE come from the germline V gene. They isolated at least 6.5 million PBMCs from each sample.

The clonotype was recovered from a woman between 18 and 29 years old in good health. The sequencing input was blood. The V gene is TRBV5-6, the J gene TRBJ2-5; a weak D match, TRBD2 (7 bases). The DNA of the CDR3 is TGTGCCAGCAGCCGGGGGGCAGGAAACCAAGAGACCCAGTACTTC. This codes for CASSRGAGNQETQYF.